Included here is one TCR beta chain sequence, with context. In this sample, this clonotype turned up many times. Its target antigen remains unknown. No base quality information exists; no much larger clone differs at one position. Libraries came from PCR. The instrument given in TCRdb is Illumina HiSeq 2500. TCR library preparation used molecular barcoding, with unique molecular identifiers applied to normalize quantification of the TCRbeta repertoire. TCRdb reworked the public reads: Q25 trimming with fastp, MiXCR clone assembly, productive beta chains retained. CDR3 protein sequences are deduplicated, and each keeps its most common genes and DNA. This sample comprises some 2,900 distinct CDR3 sequences, about 20% of them detected only once. Approximately 37% of the sample goes to the ten largest clones. These data come from a study of T-cell reconstitution after alpha-beta-depleted transplantation in children (dated by TCRdb to the mid-2010s). Notes on the research overall: T-cell immune reconstitution after TCRalphabeta/CD19-depleted allogeneic hematopoietic cell transplantation in children was quantitatively tracked in the study by means of TCR repertoire profiling.

On the study overall, not on this receptor specifically: Over subsequent months, a decline in hyperexpanded clone frequencies was noted, and after one year, T-cell counts and TCRbeta diversity were mostly ascribed to newly produced T cells. Apparently early alphabetaT-cell count recovery about two months after transplant reportedly relied on only several hundred rapidly expanded clones derived from non-depleted graft cells. In some patients, the high TCRbeta diversity seen at day 60 was put down to recipient T cells and intrathymic progenitors that had survived conditioning.

What the time point label conveys for this sample: day 60 (about 2 months) after transplantation. Per the publication, the treatment or condition label means: allogeneic hematopoietic cell transplantation with graft depleted of TCRalphabeta T cells and CD19 B cells. The children who served as transplant recipients had been given grafts of TCRalphabeta/CD19-depleted allogeneic hematopoietic cells. The germline V gene (reference sequence) gives CDR1 as SEHNR and CDR2 as FQNEAQ. A distance of 3 bases separates the germline ends of V and J, which lose 2 bases and 2 bases respectively. Including the terminal cysteine and phenylalanine, the CDR3 comprises 12 residues. The kept DNA is CDR3 alone, 36 bases in frame from the first base.

In this chain, TRBV7-9 is recombined with TRBJ2-5; no D gene call is confident. The sample here was PBMCs, mostly from graft donor cells, taken 60 days after TCRalphabeta/CD19-depleted stem cell transplant. The source is a female patient younger than 18 who had a stem cell transplant for acute lymphoblastic leukemia, so the T cells may come from the graft donor. CDR3 protein: CASSLLQETQYF. The nucleotide sequence is TGTGCCAGCAGCTTATTACAAGAGACCCAGTACTTC.